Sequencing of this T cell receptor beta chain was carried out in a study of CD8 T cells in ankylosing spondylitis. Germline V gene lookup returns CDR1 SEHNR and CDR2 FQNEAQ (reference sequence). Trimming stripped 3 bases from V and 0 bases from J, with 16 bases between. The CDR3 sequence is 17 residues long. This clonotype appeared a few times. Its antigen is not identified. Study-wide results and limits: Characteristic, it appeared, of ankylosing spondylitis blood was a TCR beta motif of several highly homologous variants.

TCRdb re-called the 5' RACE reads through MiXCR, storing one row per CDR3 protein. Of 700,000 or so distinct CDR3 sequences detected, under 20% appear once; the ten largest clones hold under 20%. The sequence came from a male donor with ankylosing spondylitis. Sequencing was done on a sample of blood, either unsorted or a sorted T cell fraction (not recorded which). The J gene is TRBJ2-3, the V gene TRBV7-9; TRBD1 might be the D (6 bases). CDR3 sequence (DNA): TGTGCCAGCAGCTTCCCCGTTAGACAGGCGAGCACAGATACGCAGTATTTT. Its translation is CASSFPVRQASTDTQYF.